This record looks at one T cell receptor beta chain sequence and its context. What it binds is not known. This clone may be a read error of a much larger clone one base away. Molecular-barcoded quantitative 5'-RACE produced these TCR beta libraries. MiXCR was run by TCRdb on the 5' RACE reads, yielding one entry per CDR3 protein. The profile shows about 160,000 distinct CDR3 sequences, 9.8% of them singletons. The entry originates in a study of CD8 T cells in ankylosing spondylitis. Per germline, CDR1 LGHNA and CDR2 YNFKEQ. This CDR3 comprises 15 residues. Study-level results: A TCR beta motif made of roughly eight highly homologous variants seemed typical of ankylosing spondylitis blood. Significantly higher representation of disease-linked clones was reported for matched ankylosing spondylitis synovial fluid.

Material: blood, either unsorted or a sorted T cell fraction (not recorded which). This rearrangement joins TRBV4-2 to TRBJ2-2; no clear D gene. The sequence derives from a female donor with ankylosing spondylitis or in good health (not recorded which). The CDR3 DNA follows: TGTGCCAGCAGGCAAGGCCAGGCGGTCACCGGGGAGCTGTTTTTT. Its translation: CASRQGQAVTGELFF.